This T cell receptor (beta chain) is drawn from a study of T cell repertoires in cytomegalovirus infection. Study-level background: The study used recently identified HLA-C-restricted and well-studied HLA-B-restricted CMV epitopes. Carrying CMV and the relevant HLA type showed in public TCR beta signatures.

Study-level points and caveats: Cumulated frequencies of public TCR beta families served to identify carriers of CMV plus the relevant HLA. HLA-C-restricted CMV-specific TCR beta clonotypes prevailed in the ex vivo response.

CDR1 and CDR2 (germline): SEHNR, FQNEAQ (reference sequence). The V gene lost 1 base and the J gene lost 7 bases, with 20 bases spanning the gap. This CDR3 has 17 amino acids. The sample holds a few counts of this clonotype. Its antigen remains unknown. TCRdb processed the reads anew with MiXCR; each CDR3 protein has one entry. The sample records approximately 590,000 distinct CDR3 sequences, roughly 42% being singletons. This sequence originates from a human donor in good health (CMV status not recorded). Some clones in this sample may be carry-over from other donors' samples. The J gene is TRBJ2-1, the V gene TRBV7-9; perhaps TRBD1 as D (6 bases). Sample: cultured PBMCs, taken from culture after CMV antigen stimulation. DNA of the CDR3: TGTGCCAGCAGCTTAGAGGTTGGGGGCGGCCAGGGAAATGAGCAGTTCTTC. This encodes CASSLEVGGGQGNEQFF.